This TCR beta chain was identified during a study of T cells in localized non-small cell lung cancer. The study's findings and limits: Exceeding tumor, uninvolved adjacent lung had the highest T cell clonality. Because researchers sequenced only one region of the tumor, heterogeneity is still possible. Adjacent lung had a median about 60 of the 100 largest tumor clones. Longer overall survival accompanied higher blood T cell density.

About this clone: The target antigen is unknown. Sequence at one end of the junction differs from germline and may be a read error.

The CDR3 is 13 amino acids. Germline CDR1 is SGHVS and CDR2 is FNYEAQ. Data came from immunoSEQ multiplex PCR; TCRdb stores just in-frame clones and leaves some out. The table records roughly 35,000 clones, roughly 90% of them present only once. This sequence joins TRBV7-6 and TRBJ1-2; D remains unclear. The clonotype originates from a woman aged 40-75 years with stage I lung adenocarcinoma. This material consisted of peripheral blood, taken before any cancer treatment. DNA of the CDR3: TGTGCCAGCAGCTTAAACCCAAACTATGGCTACGCCTTC. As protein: CASSLNPNYGYAF. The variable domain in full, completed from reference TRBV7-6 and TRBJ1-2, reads GAGVSQSPRYKVTKRGQDVALRCDPISGHVSLYWYRQALGQGPEFLTYFNYEAQQDKSGLPNDRFSAERPEGSISTLTIQRTEQRDSAMYRCASSLNPNYGYAFGSGTRLTVV.